This T cell receptor beta chain was found in a study of beta chain features in type 1 diabetes. Overall study context: Over all samples combined, about 99,000,000 sorted cells were examined.

Trimming took 2 bases from V and 3 from J, leaving 13 bases between them. CDR1 is KGHSH, CDR2 LQKENI, per germline. The CDR3 is 15 residues long. Isolated RNA was reverse transcribed in full, so expressed TCRB transcripts were sequenced. Measured with immunoSEQ multiplex PCR; TCRdb has only the in-frame clones, and not every one. Seen here are almost 350,000 clones, 8% observed once, and the top ten hold under 0.5%. This clone appeared a few times. The sample was central memory CD4+ T cells from blood. The V and J genes are TRBV18 and TRBJ1-2; D is ambiguous. The receptor comes from a woman under 30 in good health. The CDR3 is CASSPSEFPHYGYTF. CDR3 DNA sequence: TGTGCCAGCTCACCATCGGAATTTCCCCACTATGGCTACACCTTC.